This TCR beta chain was sequenced for a study of blood T cell repertoires in COVID-19. Study overall: Donors in the United States, Italy and Spain gave samples during acute or convalescent COVID-19. PBMCs, B-cell-depleted T cells, or T cells were the source of the cDNA or gDNA that made up the material.

Per the original data handling: The authors estimated nucleated cell counts from reference gene primer amplification. Using immunoSEQ multiplex PCR, the repertoire was profiled, and TCRdb retains in-frame clones only, with some absent. That table is the source of V, J and clone size, and D and trimming were worked out from the DNA. This sample yields just over 75,000 clones, of which roughly 84% are seen a single time; around 3.4% belongs to the top ten. Only one count was recorded for this clone. V was pared by 6 bases and J by 5 bases, with 8 bases of the junction left unmatched. This CDR3 is 14 amino acids long. Germline loops: CDR1 WNHNN, CDR2 SYGVQD (reference sequence).

The sample was peripheral blood. The gene calls are TRBV10-1 and TRBJ2-7, with 9 bases identical to TRBD1. This clonotype was obtained from a man aged 50 or older with acute or convalescent COVID-19. DNA for the CDR3: TGCGCCAGCAGCCCCGGGACAGGGCGAAACGAGCAGTACTTC. This gives the protein CASSPGTGRNEQYF.